These 20 T cell receptor beta chains came from one sample sequenced in a study of control samples from healthy donors and cancer patients. Using immunoSEQ multiplex PCR, the repertoire was profiled, and TCRdb retains in-frame clones only, with some absent. The sample includes over 90,000 clones, 92% of them seen just once. The sample was blood. The receptor set was obtained from a woman between 18 and 29 years old in good health.

The chain recombines TRBV19 with TRBJ2-4, with D possibly being TRBD1 or TRBD2 (5 bases each). V was clipped by 2 bases and J by 5 bases, with 10 bases between them. Germline-derived CDR1 and CDR2 are LNHDA and SQIVND (reference sequence). The CDR3 covers 14 residues. The CDR3 DNA follows: TGTGCCAGTAGTATACGGGGACCCCAAAACATTCAGTACTTC. Amino acid sequence: CASSIRGPQNIQYF.

The V call is TRBV6-5, the J call TRBJ2-3; 7 bases line up with TRBD1. V shed 5 bases and J 1 base; nucleotides not matched to a gene: 0. CDR3 length equals 13 residues. CDR1 MNHEY and CDR2 SVGAGI come from the germline V gene. The CDR3 protein is CASSTGGTDTQYF. The CDR3 nucleotides read TGTGCCAGCAGTACAGGGGGCACAGATACGCAGTATTTT.

J is TRBJ2-7 and V is TRBV5-6; the D gene is possibly TRBD1 (5 bases). Germline assignment: CDR1 SGHDT and CDR2 YYEEEE. This CDR3 is built from 16 residues. Trimming pared 5 bases from V and 0 bases from J, leaving 18 bases between. This chain's CDR3 is CASSPRKGAPSYEQYF. Written as DNA, the CDR3 is TGTGCCAGCAGTCCCCGGAAAGGGGCACCCTCCTACGAGCAGTACTTC.

The chain couples TRBV6-6 to TRBJ1-2, with D possibly matching TRBD1 (5 bases). This CDR3 spans 13 amino acids. Between the trimmed V and J ends, which lost 5 bases and 4 bases, there was a span of 11 bases. CDR1 is MNHNY, CDR2 SVGAGI, per germline (reference sequence). The CDR3 region has the DNA TGTGCCAGCAGTCCGTATGACAGCTATGGCTACACCTTC. Protein: CASSPYDSYGYTF.

The J gene is TRBJ1-1, the V gene TRBV27, with D maybe TRBD1 (6 bases). With 1 base removed from V and 2 bases from J, the gap between germline ends came to 17 bases. Germline V gene lookup returns CDR1 MNHEY and CDR2 SMNVEV (reference sequence). The CDR3 loop spans 17 amino acids. In DNA form, the CDR3 reads TGTGCCAGCAGTTTATTTGGACCGGGACACATAAACACTGAAGCTTTCTTT. This gives the protein CASSLFGPGHINTEAFF.

The rearrangement uses TRBV5-5 and TRBJ1-2, with a weak D call TRBD1 (5 bases). Germline CDR1 reads SGHKS; CDR2 reads YYEKEE (reference sequence). The CDR3 runs to 14 residues. The V gene lost 0 bases and the J gene lost 6 bases, with 12 bases spanning the gap. The CDR3 protein is CASSLVGRVHGYTF. The CDR3 DNA reads as TGTGCCAGCAGCTTGGTGGGCAGGGTGCATGGCTACACCTTC.

The rearrangement links TRBV29-1 to TRBJ1-2, with 9 positions matching TRBD1. The V gene end was trimmed by 6 bases and the J gene end by 8 bases; junction bases not matched to a gene: 4. This CDR3 is 11 amino acids long. Germline V gene data show CDR1 as SQVTM and CDR2 as ANQGSEA. The CDR3 spells CSVQGADGYTF. For the CDR3, the DNA is TGCAGCGTACAGGGGGCAGACGGCTACACCTTC.

This clone appeared once. The chain uses TRBV6-5 and TRBJ2-7, with 7 bases aligning to TRBD1. J gave up 4 bases and V 7 bases, and 10 bases lay outside the gene matches. This CDR3 has 14 amino acids. Germline V gene lookup returns CDR1 MNHEY and CDR2 SVGAGI. This chain's CDR3 is CASMGQPPQYEQYF. CDR3 in DNA: TGTGCCAGCATGGGACAGCCGCCTCAGTACGAGCAGTACTTC.

This chain uses TRBV7-9 with TRBJ1-2, with D perhaps TRBD1 (5 bases). The CDR3 is 15 amino acids. Germline CDR1 is SEHNR and CDR2 is FQNEAQ (reference sequence). The V end was cut by 2 bases, the J end by 6 bases, with 16 bases between. The CDR3 loop is CASSLLQGLDDGYTF. The CDR3 DNA sequence: TGTGCCAGCAGCTTATTGCAGGGTCTCGACGATGGCTACACCTTC.

The chain is built from TRBV14 and TRBJ1-4, with D perhaps TRBD1 (5 bases). Germline assignment: CDR1 SGHDN and CDR2 FVKESK. V was trimmed by 4 bases and J by 0 bases, leaving 12 bases between them. The CDR3 extends over 16 amino acids. DNA for the CDR3: TGTGCCAGCAGCCGAGGGGATTTTACAACTAATGAAAAACTGTTTTTT. The encoded protein is CASSRGDFTTNEKLFF.

This chain joins TRBV13 and TRBJ2-7, with 9 bases fitting TRBD1. V gave up 4 bases and J gave up 2 bases; unmatched junction bases: 6. The length of the CDR3 is 15 residues. The germline CDR1 and CDR2 sequences are PRHDT and FYEKMQ (reference sequence). The CDR3 region has the DNA TGTGCCAGCAGCTCCAGGACAGGGGCGACCTACGAGCAGTACTTC. Its protein product is CASSSRTGATYEQYF. The full variable domain, with the rest looked up from reference TRBV13 and TRBJ2-7, is AAGVIQSPRHLIKEKRETATLKCYPIPRHDTVYWYQQGPGQDPQFLISFYEKMQSDKGSIPDRFSAQQFSDYHSELNMSSLELGDSALYFCASSSRTGATYEQYFGPGTRLTVT.

This sequence joins TRBV4-1 and TRBJ2-7; D is unclear. The CDR3 extends over 14 amino acids. CDR1 and CDR2 from the germline V gene are MGHRA and YSYEKL. Trimming stripped 1 base from V and 2 bases from J, with 9 bases between. CDR3 DNA sequence: TGCGCCAGCAGCCAAGGTCAGGAGACCTACGAGCAGTACTTC. Protein sequence: CASSQGQETYEQYF.

The rearrangement joins TRBV2 to TRBJ1-5; a possible D gene is TRBD1 (6 bases). This CDR3 has 15 amino acids. V was clipped by 6 bases and J by 8 bases, with 20 bases between them. Germline lookup yields CDR1 SNHLY and CDR2 FYNNEI. CDR3 amino acids: CASRQGGMTAEPQHF. CDR3 DNA sequence: TGTGCCAGCAGACAAGGGGGTATGACGGCAGAGCCCCAGCATTTT.

V is TRBV14 and J is TRBJ1-4; no clear D gene. This CDR3 has 16 residues. Germline CDR1 is SGHDN and CDR2 is FVKESK. Trimming stripped 2 bases from V and 7 bases from J, with 17 bases between. CDR3 DNA: TGTGCCAGCAGCCAATTTCAAGGGAGTATTAGTGAAAAACTGTTTTTT. Amino acid sequence: CASSQFQGSISEKLFF. The variable domain in full, with the rest retrieved from reference TRBV14 and TRBJ1-4, is EAGVTQFPSHSVIEKGQTVTLRCDPISGHDNLYWYRRVMGKEIKFLLHFVKESKQDESGMPNNRFLAERTGGTYSTLKVQPAELEDSGVYFCASSQFQGSISEKLFFGSGTQLSVL.

The gene calls are TRBV5-1 and TRBJ1-2, with D perhaps TRBD1 (5 bases). The length of the CDR3 is 16 residues. V was trimmed by 4 bases and J by 0 bases, leaving 16 bases between them. Germline V gives CDR1 SGHRS, CDR2 YFSETQ. This CDR3 is CASSQSPGRTNYGYTF. CDR3 nucleotides: TGCGCCAGCAGCCAAAGTCCGGGACGTACTAACTATGGCTACACCTTC.

This chain joins TRBV25-1 and TRBJ1-1, with D possibly being TRBD1 (6 bases). The CDR3 is 14 amino acids. V was pared by 4 bases and J by 1 base, with 10 bases between. In germline, CDR1 is MGHDK, CDR2 SYGVNS. In DNA form, the CDR3 reads TGTGCCAGCAGTGTAGGGGGGAGGAACACTGAAGCTTTCTTT. As protein: CASSVGGRNTEAFF.

This chain connects TRBV14 to TRBJ2-2, with D unresolved. The CDR3 has 13 residues. Between the trimmed V and J ends, which lost 4 bases and 7 bases, there was a span of 10 bases. CDR1 and CDR2 (germline): SGHDN, FVKESK. The CDR3 DNA reads as TGTGCCAGCAGCCTTGTATGGGGCGGGGAGCTGTTTTTT. Translating it yields CASSLVWGGELFF.

The chain carries TRBV6-5 and TRBJ1-4, with 10 bases that match TRBD1. The J segment lost 8 bases and the V segment lost 10 bases, leaving 7 bases of the junction unmatched. CDR3 length equals 13 residues. Germline V gene data show CDR1 as MNHEY and CDR2 as SVGAGI. The DNA of the CDR3 is TGTGCCACCCGACAGGGGGCTAGCGAAAAACTGTTTTTT. Translation: CATRQGASEKLFF.

The rearrangement uses TRBV7-9 and TRBJ2-3; 8 nucleotides line up with TRBD2. Trimming cost V 3 bases and J 2 bases; bases outside gene matches: 7. The germline V gene encodes CDR1 SEHNR and CDR2 FQNEAQ (reference sequence). The CDR3 is made up of 16 amino acids. CDR3 nucleotide sequence: TGTGCCAGCAGCTTTGTGTCACTAGCGGACACAGATACGCAGTATTTT. Amino acid sequence: CASSFVSLADTDTQYF.

The V gene is TRBV18, the J gene TRBJ2-7; TRBD1 might be the D (6 bases). Trimming pared 1 base from V and 4 bases from J, leaving 11 bases between. The CDR3 is 14 residues long. CDR1 is KGHSH and CDR2 is LQKENI in the germline V gene. This CDR3 reads CASSPQGEKYEQYF. The CDR3 region has the DNA TGTGCCAGCTCACCACAGGGGGAGAAATACGAGCAGTACTTC.